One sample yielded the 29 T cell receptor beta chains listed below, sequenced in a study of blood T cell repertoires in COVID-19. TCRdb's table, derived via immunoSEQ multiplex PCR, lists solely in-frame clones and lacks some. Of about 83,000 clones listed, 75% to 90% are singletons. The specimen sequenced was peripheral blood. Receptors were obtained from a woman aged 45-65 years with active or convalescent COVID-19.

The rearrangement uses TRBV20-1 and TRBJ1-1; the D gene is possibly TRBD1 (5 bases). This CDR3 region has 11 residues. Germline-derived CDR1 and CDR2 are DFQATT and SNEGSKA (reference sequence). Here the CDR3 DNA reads TGCAGAGGGCAGGGAGGGGCTGAAGCTTTCTTT. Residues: CRGQGGAEAFF.

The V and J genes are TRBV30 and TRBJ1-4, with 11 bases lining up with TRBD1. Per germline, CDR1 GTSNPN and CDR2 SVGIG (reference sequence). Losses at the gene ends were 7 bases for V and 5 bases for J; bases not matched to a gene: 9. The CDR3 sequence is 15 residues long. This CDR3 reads CASRRTGGLNEKLFF. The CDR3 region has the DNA TGTGCCTCCCGCCGGACAGGGGGCCTCAATGAAAAACTGTTTTTT. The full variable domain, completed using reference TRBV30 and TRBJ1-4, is SQTIHQWPATLVQPVGSPLSLECTVEGTSNPNLYWYRQAAGRGLQLLFYSVGIGQISSEVPQNLSASRPQDRQFILSSKKLLLSDSGFYLCASRRTGGLNEKLFFGSGTQLSVL.

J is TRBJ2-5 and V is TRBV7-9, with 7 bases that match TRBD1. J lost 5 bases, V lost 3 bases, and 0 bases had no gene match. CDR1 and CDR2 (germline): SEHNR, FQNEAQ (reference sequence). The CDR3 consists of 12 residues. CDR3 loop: CASSFRGETQYF. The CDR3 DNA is TGTGCCAGCAGCTTCAGGGGGGAGACCCAGTACTTC.

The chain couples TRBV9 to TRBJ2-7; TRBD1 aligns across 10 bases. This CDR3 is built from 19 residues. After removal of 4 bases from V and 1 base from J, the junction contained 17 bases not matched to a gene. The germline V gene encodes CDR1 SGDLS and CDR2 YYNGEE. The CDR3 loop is CASSSGATGQGNPSYEQYF. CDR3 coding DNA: TGTGCCAGCAGCTCGGGGGCCACGGGACAGGGGAACCCATCCTACGAGCAGTACTTC.

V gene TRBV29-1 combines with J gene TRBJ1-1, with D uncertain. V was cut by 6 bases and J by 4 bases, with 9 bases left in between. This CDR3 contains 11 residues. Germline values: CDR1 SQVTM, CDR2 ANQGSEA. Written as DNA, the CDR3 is TGCAGCGTCCTCAGCGGCACTGAAGCTTTCTTT. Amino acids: CSVLSGTEAFF. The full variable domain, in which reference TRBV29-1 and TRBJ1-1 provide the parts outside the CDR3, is SAVISQKPSRDICQRGTSLTIQCQVDSQVTMMFWYRQQPGQSLTLIATANQGSEATYESGFVIDKFPISRPNLTFSTLTVSNMSPEDSSIYLCSVLSGTEAFFGQGTRLTVV.

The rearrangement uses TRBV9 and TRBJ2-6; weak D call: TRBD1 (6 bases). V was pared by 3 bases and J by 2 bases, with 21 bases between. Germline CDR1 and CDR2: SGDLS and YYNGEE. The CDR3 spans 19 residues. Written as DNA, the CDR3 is TGTGCCAGCAGCGCCACCGGGCAGGGGTTCATCCCTGGGGCCAACGTCCTGACTTTC. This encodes CASSATGQGFIPGANVLTF.

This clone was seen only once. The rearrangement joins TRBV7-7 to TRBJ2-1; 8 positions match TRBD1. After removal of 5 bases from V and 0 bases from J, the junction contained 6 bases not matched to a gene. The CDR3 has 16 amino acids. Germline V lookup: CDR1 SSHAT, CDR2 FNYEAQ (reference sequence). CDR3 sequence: CASSMGQESSYNEQFF. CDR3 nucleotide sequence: TGTGCCAGCAGCATGGGACAGGAAAGCTCCTACAATGAGCAGTTCTTC. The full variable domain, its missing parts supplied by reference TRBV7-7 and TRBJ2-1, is GAGVSQSPRYKVTKRGQDVTLRCDPISSHATLYWYQQALGQGPEFLTYFNYEAQPDKSGLPSDRFSAERPEGSISTLTIQRTEQRDSAMYRCASSMGQESSYNEQFFGPGTRLTVL.

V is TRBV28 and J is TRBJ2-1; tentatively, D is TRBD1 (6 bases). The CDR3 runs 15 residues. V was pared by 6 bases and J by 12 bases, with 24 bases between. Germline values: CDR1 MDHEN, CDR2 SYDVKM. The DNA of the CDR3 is TGTGCCAGCAGCCCAGGAGGACAGTTCCCCCTTTGGCAGTTCTTC. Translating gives CASSPGGQFPLWQFF.

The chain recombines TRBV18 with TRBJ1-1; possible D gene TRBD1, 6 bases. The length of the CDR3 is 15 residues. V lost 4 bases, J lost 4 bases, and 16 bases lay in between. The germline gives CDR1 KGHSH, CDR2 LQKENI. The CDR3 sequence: CASSLRLGGGTEAFF. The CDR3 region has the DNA TGTGCCAGCTCACTAAGGTTAGGGGGGGGCACTGAAGCTTTCTTT.

Here the CDR3 reads CASSFGPDREREKLFF. CDR3 in DNA: TGTGCCAGTAGTTTCGGACCAGACAGGGAAAGGGAAAAACTGTTTTTT. The chain uses TRBV19 and TRBJ1-4; 7 bases are shared with TRBD1. Trimming at V came to 5 bases and at J to 8 bases, leaving 14 bases not matched to a gene. This CDR3 comprises 16 residues. The germline V gene has CDR1 LNHDA and CDR2 SQIVND (reference sequence).

The CDR3 DNA reads as TGTGCCAGTAGACAGAGCCTTTATAGCAATCAGCCCCAGCATTTT. It codes for CASRQSLYSNQPQHF. V gene TRBV2 combines with J gene TRBJ1-5, with TRBD1 as a possible D gene (5 bases). Germline assignment: CDR1 SNHLY and CDR2 FYNNEI. V lost 9 bases and J 0 bases, leaving 15 bases between the germline ends. The CDR3 has 15 amino acids. The whole variable domain, filled in from reference TRBV2 and TRBJ1-5, reads EPEVTQTPSHQVTQMGQEVILRCVPISNHLYFYWYRQILGQKVEFLVSFYNNEISEKSEIFDDQFSVERPDGSNFTLKIRSTKLEDSAMYFCASRQSLYSNQPQHFGDGTRLSIL.

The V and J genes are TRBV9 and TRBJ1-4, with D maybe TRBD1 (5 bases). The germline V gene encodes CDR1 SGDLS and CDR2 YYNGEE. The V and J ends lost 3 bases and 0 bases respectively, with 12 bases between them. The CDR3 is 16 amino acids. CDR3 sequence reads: CASSAGQGTTNEKLFF. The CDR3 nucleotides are TGTGCCAGCAGCGCAGGGCAGGGAACAACTAATGAAAAACTGTTTTTT.

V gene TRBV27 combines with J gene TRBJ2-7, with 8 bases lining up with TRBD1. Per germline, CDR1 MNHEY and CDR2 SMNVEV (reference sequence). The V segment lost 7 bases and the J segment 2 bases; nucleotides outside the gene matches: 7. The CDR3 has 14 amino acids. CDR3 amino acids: CASKPGGPTYEQYF. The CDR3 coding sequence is TGTGCCAGCAAGCCAGGGGGCCCAACCTACGAGCAGTACTTC.

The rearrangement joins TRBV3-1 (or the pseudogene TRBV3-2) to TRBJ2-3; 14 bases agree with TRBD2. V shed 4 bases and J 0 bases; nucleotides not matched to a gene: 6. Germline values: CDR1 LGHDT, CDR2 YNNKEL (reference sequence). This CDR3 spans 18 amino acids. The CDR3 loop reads CASSRTTSGGASTDTQYF. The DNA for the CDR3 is TGTGCCAGCAGCCGTACGACTAGCGGGGGGGCTAGCACAGATACGCAGTATTTT.

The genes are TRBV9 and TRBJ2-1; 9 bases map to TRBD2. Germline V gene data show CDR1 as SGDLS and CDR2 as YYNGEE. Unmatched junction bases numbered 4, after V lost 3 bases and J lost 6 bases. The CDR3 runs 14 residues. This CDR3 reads CASSGGTSINEQFF. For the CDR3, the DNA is TGTGCCAGCAGCGGAGGGACTAGCATCAATGAGCAGTTCTTC.

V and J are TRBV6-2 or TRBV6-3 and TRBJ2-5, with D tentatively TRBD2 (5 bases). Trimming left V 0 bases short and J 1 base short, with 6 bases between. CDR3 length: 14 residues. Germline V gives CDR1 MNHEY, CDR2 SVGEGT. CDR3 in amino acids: CASSYSSGQETQYF. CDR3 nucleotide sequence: TGTGCCAGCAGTTACTCGAGCGGCCAAGAGACCCAGTACTTC.

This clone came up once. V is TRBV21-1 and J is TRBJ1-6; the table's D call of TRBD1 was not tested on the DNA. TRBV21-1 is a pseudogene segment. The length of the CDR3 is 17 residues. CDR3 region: CASSPGTRGPYNSPLHF. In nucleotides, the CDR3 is TGTGCCAGCAGCCCCGGGACCAGGGGCCCTTATAATTCACCCCTCCACTTT.

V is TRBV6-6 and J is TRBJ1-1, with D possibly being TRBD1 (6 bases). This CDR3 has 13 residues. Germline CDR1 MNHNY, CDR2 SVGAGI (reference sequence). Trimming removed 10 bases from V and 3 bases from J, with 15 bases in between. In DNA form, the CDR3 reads TGTGCCACCAGAGGGGCAGGGGACACTGAAGCTTTCTTT. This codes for CATRGAGDTEAFF.

The CDR3 region is CASSYGEGNQPQHF. The CDR3 coding sequence is TGTGCCAGCAGTTACGGGGAGGGCAATCAGCCCCAGCATTTT. V and J are TRBV6-6 and TRBJ1-5; D not resolved. Per the germline V gene, CDR1 is MNHNY and CDR2 is SVGAGI (reference sequence). V was pared by 2 bases and J by 2 bases, with 7 bases between. This CDR3 has 14 amino acids.

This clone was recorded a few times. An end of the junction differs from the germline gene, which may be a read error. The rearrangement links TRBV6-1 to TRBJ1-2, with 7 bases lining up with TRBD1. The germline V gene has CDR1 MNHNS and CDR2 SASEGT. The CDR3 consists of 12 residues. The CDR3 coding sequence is TGTGCCAGCCGTGAAGGGGGCCATGGCTACACCTTC. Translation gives CASREGGHGYTF.

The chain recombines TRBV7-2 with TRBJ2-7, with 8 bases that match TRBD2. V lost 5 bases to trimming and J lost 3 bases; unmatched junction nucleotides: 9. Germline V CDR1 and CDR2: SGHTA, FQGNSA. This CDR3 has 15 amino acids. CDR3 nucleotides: TGTGCCAGCAGCATCATTAGCGGGGAAGGCTACGAGCAGTACTTC. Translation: CASSIISGEGYEQYF.

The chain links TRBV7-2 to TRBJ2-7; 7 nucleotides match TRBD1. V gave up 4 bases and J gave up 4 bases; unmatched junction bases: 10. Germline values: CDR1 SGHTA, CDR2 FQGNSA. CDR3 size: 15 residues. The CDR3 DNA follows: TGTGCCAGCAGCTCGACCGACAGGGTTTTGTACGAGCAGTACTTC. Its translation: CASSSTDRVLYEQYF.

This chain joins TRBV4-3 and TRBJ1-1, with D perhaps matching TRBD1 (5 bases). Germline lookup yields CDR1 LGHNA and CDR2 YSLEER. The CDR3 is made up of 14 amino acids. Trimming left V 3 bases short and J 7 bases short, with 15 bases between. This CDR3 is CASSQGWGRGEAFF. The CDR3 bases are TGCGCCAGCAGCCAGGGGTGGGGGAGGGGTGAAGCTTTCTTT.

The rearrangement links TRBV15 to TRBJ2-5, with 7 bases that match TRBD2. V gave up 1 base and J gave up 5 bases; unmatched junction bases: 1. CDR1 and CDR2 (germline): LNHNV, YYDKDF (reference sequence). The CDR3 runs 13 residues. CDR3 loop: CATSRGGGETQYF. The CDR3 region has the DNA TGTGCCACCAGCAGAGGGGGAGGGGAGACCCAGTACTTC.

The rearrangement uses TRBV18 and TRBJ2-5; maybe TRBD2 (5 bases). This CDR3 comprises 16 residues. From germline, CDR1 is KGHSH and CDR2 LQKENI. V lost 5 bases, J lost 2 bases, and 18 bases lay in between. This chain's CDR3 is CASSYMVGGRQETQYF. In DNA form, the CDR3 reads TGTGCCAGCTCATACATGGTGGGCGGGCGACAAGAGACCCAGTACTTC.

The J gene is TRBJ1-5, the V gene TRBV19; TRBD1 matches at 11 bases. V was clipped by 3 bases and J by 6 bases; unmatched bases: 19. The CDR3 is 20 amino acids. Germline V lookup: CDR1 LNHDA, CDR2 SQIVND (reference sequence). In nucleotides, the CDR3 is TGTGCCAGTAGTATCCGAACTCCTTTCATGGGACAGGGGGGGGGTCAGCCCCAGCATTTT. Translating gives CASSIRTPFMGQGGGQPQHF.

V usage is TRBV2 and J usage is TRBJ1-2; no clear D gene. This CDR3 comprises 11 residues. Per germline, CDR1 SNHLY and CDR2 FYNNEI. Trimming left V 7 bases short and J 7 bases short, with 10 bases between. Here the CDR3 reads CASNARGGYTF. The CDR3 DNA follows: TGTGCCAGCAATGCCAGAGGTGGCTACACCTTC.

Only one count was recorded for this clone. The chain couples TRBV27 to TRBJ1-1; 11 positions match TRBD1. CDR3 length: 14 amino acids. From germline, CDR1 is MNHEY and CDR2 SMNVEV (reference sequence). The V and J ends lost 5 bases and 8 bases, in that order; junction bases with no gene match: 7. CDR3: CASSRGQGASEAFF. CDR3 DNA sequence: TGTGCCAGCAGTAGAGGACAGGGGGCATCGGAAGCTTTCTTT.

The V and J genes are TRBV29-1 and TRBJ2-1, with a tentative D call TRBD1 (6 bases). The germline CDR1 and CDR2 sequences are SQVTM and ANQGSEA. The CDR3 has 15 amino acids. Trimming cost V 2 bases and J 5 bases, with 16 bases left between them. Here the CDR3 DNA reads TGCAGCGTTGAATCGAGGACAGTAGGGAACAATGAGCAGTTCTTC. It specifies CSVESRTVGNNEQFF.